The rows below give T cell receptor beta chains drawn from one sample of a study of CD8 T cells in ankylosing spondylitis. TCRdb re-derived calls from the 5' RACE reads in MiXCR, one entry per CDR3 protein. Here the sample spans 700,000 to 1,000,000 distinct CDR3 sequences, 12% being singletons. Sequencing input: blood, either unsorted or a sorted T cell fraction (not recorded which). Receptors originate from a male donor with ankylosing spondylitis. Both conserved end residues are part of each CDR3. Each record gives: CDR3 DNA, CDR3 protein, V gene, clone size, D gene, J gene. D genes are given only for firm matches. The size of a clone is reported for some rows only, either as once, few or many, or as a class for expanded clones.

CDR3nt: TGTGCCAGCAGTTACTTAGCGGGTTCCTACAATGAGCAGTTCTTC
CDR3aa: CASSYLAGSYNEQFF
v_gene: TRBV11-2
abundance: many
d_gene: TRBD2
j_gene: TRBJ2-1

CDR3nt: TGTGCCAGCAGTTACCTTTGGACTAGCGGGAGCCCAAGGTCCCAGTACTTC
CDR3aa: CASSYLWTSGSPRSQYF
v_gene: TRBV6-2/TRBV6-3
abundance: -
d_gene: TRBD2
j_gene: TRBJ2-5

CDR3nt: TGCGCCAGCAGCCAAGATCGAGCCCCCGTGATTGGTGGCTACACCTTC
CDR3aa: CASSQDRAPVIGGYTF
v_gene: TRBV4-3
abundance: few
d_gene: -
j_gene: TRBJ1-2

CDR3nt: TGTGCCAGCAGCTTTAAGCGGTTCCCCTACGAGCAGTACTTC
CDR3aa: CASSFKRFPYEQYF
v_gene: TRBV7-2
abundance: -
d_gene: -
j_gene: TRBJ2-7

CDR3nt: TGTGCCAGCAGCTTAGACCCAGGGAGCAATCAGCCCCAGCATTTT
CDR3aa: CASSLDPGSNQPQHF
v_gene: TRBV7-2
abundance: few
d_gene: -
j_gene: TRBJ1-5

CDR3nt: TGTGCCAGCAGCCCGACTAGCGGGAGGGGCGAGCAGTACTTC
CDR3aa: CASSPTSGRGEQYF
v_gene: TRBV7-2
abundance: -
d_gene: TRBD2
j_gene: TRBJ2-7

CDR3nt: TGTGCCAGTAGTACAACAGGGTTCTATGGCTACACCTTC
CDR3aa: CASSTTGFYGYTF
v_gene: TRBV19
abundance: many
d_gene: -
j_gene: TRBJ1-2

CDR3nt: TGTGCCAGCAGAACTGACAGGGTCTCCTACAATGAGCAGTTCTTC
CDR3aa: CASRTDRVSYNEQFF
v_gene: TRBV6-2/TRBV6-3
abundance: -
d_gene: TRBD1
j_gene: TRBJ2-1

CDR3nt: TGCAGTGCTACCCACCCCGGGACAGGTTCATACGAGCAGTACTTC
CDR3aa: CSATHPGTGSYEQYF
v_gene: TRBV20-1
abundance: -
d_gene: TRBD1
j_gene: TRBJ2-7

CDR3nt: TGTGCCAGCAGCCAGTACTCCTACTACGAGCAGTACTTC
CDR3aa: CASSQYSYYEQYF
v_gene: TRBV2
abundance: -
d_gene: -
j_gene: TRBJ2-7

CDR3nt: TGTGCCAGCAGTTACTCGGGGGAGGGGCGACGGTACTTC
CDR3aa: CASSYSGEGRRYF
v_gene: TRBV6-5
abundance: many
d_gene: TRBD2
j_gene: TRBJ2-7

CDR3nt: TGTGCCAGCAGCGATTGGACAGGGGGTGCTGCCAAAAACATTCAGTACTTC
CDR3aa: CASSDWTGGAAKNIQYF
v_gene: TRBV7-2
abundance: few
d_gene: TRBD1
j_gene: TRBJ2-4

CDR3nt: TGCAGTGCCCAAGGGCCCGGGACAGGACTTTACGAGCAGTACTTC
CDR3aa: CSAQGPGTGLYEQYF
v_gene: TRBV20-1
abundance: few
d_gene: TRBD1
j_gene: TRBJ2-7

CDR3nt: TGCGCCCGGGAACAGAGCGGGAGGAGGACCGGGGAGCTGTTTTTT
CDR3aa: CAREQSGRRTGELFF
v_gene: TRBV10-1
abundance: many
d_gene: TRBD2
j_gene: TRBJ2-2

CDR3nt: TGTGCCAGCAGCTTACTGTTCCAAGAGACCCAGTACTTC
CDR3aa: CASSLLFQETQYF
v_gene: TRBV7-2
abundance: many
d_gene: -
j_gene: TRBJ2-5

CDR3nt: TGTGCCTGGAGCCGAGGTAGCGTCTACGAGCAGTACTTC
CDR3aa: CAWSRGSVYEQYF
v_gene: TRBV30
abundance: few
d_gene: -
j_gene: TRBJ2-7

CDR3nt: TGCAGTGCTAGAGTCCAAGCTTTCTTT
CDR3aa: CSARVQAFF
v_gene: TRBV20-1
abundance: -
d_gene: -
j_gene: TRBJ1-1

CDR3nt: TGTGCCAGCAGCCCTGAGGGACATCCTAATCAGCCCCAGCATTTT
CDR3aa: CASSPEGHPNQPQHF
v_gene: TRBV4-2
abundance: -
d_gene: -
j_gene: TRBJ1-5

CDR3nt: TGTGCCAGCAGCCAAGATATGTTGGGGGAAGCTTTCTTT
CDR3aa: CASSQDMLGEAFF
v_gene: TRBV3-1
abundance: few
d_gene: -
j_gene: TRBJ1-1

CDR3nt: TGCAGTGCTCCCTCAACAGGGGGCGGCTATGGCTACACCTTC
CDR3aa: CSAPSTGGGYGYTF
v_gene: TRBV20-1
abundance: -
d_gene: TRBD1
j_gene: TRBJ1-2

CDR3nt: TGCGCCAGCAGCCCTGACTCGCCTAATGAAAAACTGTTTTTT
CDR3aa: CASSPDSPNEKLFF
v_gene: TRBV5-1
abundance: -
d_gene: -
j_gene: TRBJ1-4

CDR3nt: TGCAGCGCCGCATTTTCCGGGACGTATACGCAGTATTTT
CDR3aa: CSAAFSGTYTQYF
v_gene: TRBV29-1
abundance: few
d_gene: -
j_gene: TRBJ2-3

CDR3nt: TGCGCCAGCAGCTTGGTTGACAGGGCAGGGGAGCAGTTCTTC
CDR3aa: CASSLVDRAGEQFF
v_gene: TRBV5-1
abundance: -
d_gene: TRBD1
j_gene: TRBJ2-1

CDR3nt: TGTGCCAGCAGCGTATACGGCGGGAGGGGCACAGATACGCAGTATTTT
CDR3aa: CASSVYGGRGTDTQYF
v_gene: TRBV7-2
abundance: -
d_gene: TRBD2
j_gene: TRBJ2-3

CDR3nt: TGTGCCATCAGTGATTGGCGGGGAGTCTCTGGAAACACCATATATTTT
CDR3aa: CAISDWRGVSGNTIYF
v_gene: TRBV10-3
abundance: few
d_gene: -
j_gene: TRBJ1-3

CDR3nt: TGTGCCAGCAGCTTATGGGGACTCAATGAGCAGTTCTTC
CDR3aa: CASSLWGLNEQFF
v_gene: TRBV7-2
abundance: few
d_gene: -
j_gene: TRBJ2-1

CDR3nt: TGTGCCAGCTTCGGCACCGGGGAGCTGTTTTTT
CDR3aa: CASFGTGELFF
v_gene: TRBV18
abundance: few
d_gene: -
j_gene: TRBJ2-2

CDR3nt: TGTGCCAGCAGTGACAATGCGGTCGGCGGGGAGCTGTTTTTT
CDR3aa: CASSDNAVGGELFF
v_gene: TRBV6-1
abundance: -
d_gene: -
j_gene: TRBJ2-2

CDR3nt: TGTGCCAGCAGCCTCTATAGCGGGGGAATCACAGATACGCAGTATTTT
CDR3aa: CASSLYSGGITDTQYF
v_gene: TRBV12-3/TRBV12-4
abundance: -
d_gene: TRBD2
j_gene: TRBJ2-3

CDR3nt: TGTGCCAGCAGCCTACAGACAGGAGCTAACTATGGCTACACCTTC
CDR3aa: CASSLQTGANYGYTF
v_gene: TRBV7-2
abundance: few
d_gene: -
j_gene: TRBJ1-2

CDR3nt: TGCAGTGCGAGTTTAAGCGCCCACAATGAGCAGTTCTTC
CDR3aa: CSASLSAHNEQFF
v_gene: TRBV20-1
abundance: many
d_gene: -
j_gene: TRBJ2-1

CDR3nt: TGTGCCAGCAGCCACCCCAGGGATACTGAAGCTTTCTTT
CDR3aa: CASSHPRDTEAFF
v_gene: TRBV4-2
abundance: few
d_gene: -
j_gene: TRBJ1-1

CDR3nt: TGTGCCAGCACTACCAGGAGGAGTTCGGAAAAACTGTTTTTT
CDR3aa: CASTTRRSSEKLFF
v_gene: TRBV6-2/TRBV6-3
abundance: -
d_gene: -
j_gene: TRBJ1-4

CDR3nt: TGTGCCAGCAGCTTATATCAGAGCTCTGGGGCCAACGTCCTGACTTTC
CDR3aa: CASSLYQSSGANVLTF
v_gene: TRBV7-2
abundance: -
d_gene: -
j_gene: TRBJ2-6

CDR3nt: TGCAGTGCTAGCGTTCCCGGCCGCCCTAATGAAAAACTGTTTTTT
CDR3aa: CSASVPGRPNEKLFF
v_gene: TRBV20-1
abundance: few
d_gene: -
j_gene: TRBJ1-4

CDR3nt: TGCGCCAGCAGCCCGCTTGGGGTAGGGATCCACGAGCAGTACTTC
CDR3aa: CASSPLGVGIHEQYF
v_gene: TRBV4-3
abundance: many
d_gene: -
j_gene: TRBJ2-7

CDR3nt: TGTGCCAGCTCACCTTCGCGGGGGAGCGCTTTCTTT
CDR3aa: CASSPSRGSAFF
v_gene: TRBV18
abundance: -
d_gene: -
j_gene: TRBJ1-1

CDR3nt: TGTGCCAGCAGCTTAGACCCGGCCACAGATACGCAGTATTTT
CDR3aa: CASSLDPATDTQYF
v_gene: TRBV7-2
abundance: -
d_gene: -
j_gene: TRBJ2-3

CDR3nt: TGCAGCACAGGGGACACCGGGGAGCTGTTTTTT
CDR3aa: CSTGDTGELFF
v_gene: TRBV29-1
abundance: -
d_gene: TRBD1
j_gene: TRBJ2-2

CDR3nt: TGCAGTGCGTTGCCTGCCCAATCCGAGCAGTACTTC
CDR3aa: CSALPAQSEQYF
v_gene: TRBV20-1
abundance: -
d_gene: -
j_gene: TRBJ2-7

CDR3nt: TGTGCCAGTAGTGGATACAGGTCTTACAATGAGCAGTTCTTC
CDR3aa: CASSGYRSYNEQFF
v_gene: TRBV19
abundance: few
d_gene: -
j_gene: TRBJ2-1

CDR3nt: TGCGCCAGCAGCTTTGGGCCAGGACAGGGTCACACTGAAGCTTTCTTT
CDR3aa: CASSFGPGQGHTEAFF
v_gene: TRBV5-1
abundance: -
d_gene: TRBD1
j_gene: TRBJ1-1

CDR3nt: TGTGCCAGCAGCCAAGCGGCAGGGGGAGATACGCAGTATTTT
CDR3aa: CASSQAAGGDTQYF
v_gene: TRBV4-2
abundance: -
d_gene: TRBD1
j_gene: TRBJ2-3

CDR3nt: TGTGCCAGCAGTTTAGGGGGCCCGAGGTCGACGGAAAAACTGTTTTTT
CDR3aa: CASSLGGPRSTEKLFF
v_gene: TRBV28
abundance: few
d_gene: -
j_gene: TRBJ1-4

CDR3nt: TGTGCCATCAGTGAGTCGGACCCCTTTGGAGCCCAGTACTTC
CDR3aa: CAISESDPFGAQYF
v_gene: TRBV10-3
abundance: -
d_gene: -
j_gene: TRBJ2-5